This T cell receptor beta chain came from a study of T cells expressing NK-cell markers. About the study: CD3+CD56+NKG2C+, CD3+CD56+NKG2C- and CD3+CD56-NKG2C+ T cells, once sorted, supplied the TCR beta repertoires.

A 5'RACE template switching approach incorporating UMIs was used to make TCR beta cDNA. From the 5' RACE reads, TCRdb lists one entry per CDR3 protein and no DNA. Recorded for this sample: approximately 150,000 distinct CDR3 sequences. In the case of this clonotype: The antigen remains undetermined.

Findings and caveats of the study: For over five donors, the dominant NKG2C+ clonotypes made up roughly 1.0-7.5% of their CD8+ T cells.

This TCR was recovered from a man between 18 and 35 years old in good health. The sequenced material came from blood T cells: a sorted CD56 or NKG2C T cell subset, CD4+ or CD8+ T cells, or bulk PBMC T cells (not recorded which).

The CDR3 loop is CASSSTTWEQFF. The rearrangement links TRBV7-2 to TRBJ2-1. Germline CDR1 is SGHTA and CDR2 is FQGNSA. The CDR3 is made up of 12 amino acids. Full variable domain (missing parts from reference TRBV7-2 and TRBJ2-1): GAGVSQSPSNKVTEKGKDVELRCDPISGHTALYWYRQSLGQGLEFLIYFQGNSAPDKSGLPSDRFSAERTGGSVSTLTIQRTQQEDSAVYLCASSSTTWEQFFGPGTRLTVL.